This is a list of T cell receptor beta chains from one sample in a study of cytotoxic CD8 clonotypes in ibrutinib-treated CLL. Libraries were prepared by immunoSEQ multiplex PCR; TCRdb keeps only in-frame clonotypes and omits some of them. The data show some 200,000 clones, with 60% to 80% seen just once and over 5.5% held by the top ten. Source: PBMCs, taken after 12 months of ibrutinib treatment. These receptors all stem from a human donor with chronic lymphocytic leukemia. Both conserved end residues are trimmed from each CDR3. A D gene is named only where the DNA matches it firmly.

j_gene,d_gene,v_gene,CDR3aa
TRBJ1-2,.,TRBV15,ATSRPTYNYGYT
TRBJ1-1,.,TRBV5-6,ASSFQGRYTEAF
TRBJ2-3,.,TRBV4-2,ASKALVAGTDTQY
TRBJ1-3,TRBD1,TRBV5-4,ASSTGTEGNTIY
TRBJ2-3,TRBD1,TRBV19,ASSPDRENRPDTQY
TRBJ2-1,.,TRBV5-1,ASSLSGQMNEQF
TRBJ1-1,.,TRBV5-1,ASSLGQVDTEAF
TRBJ2-2,.,TRBV6-5,ASRRNTGELF
TRBJ1-5,TRBD1,TRBV7-9,ASSLTGWNQPQH
TRBJ2-5,TRBD1,TRBV7-2,ASSWTGVWEETQY
TRBJ2-4,.,TRBV19,ASSIKGIALQY